Listed below are T cell receptor beta chains from one sample, sequenced in a study of OX40 agonist ivuxolimab in advanced cancers. Generated by immunoSEQ multiplex PCR, the TCRdb table keeps only in-frame clones and is missing some. Of 50,000 to 70,000 clones listed, 70% to 90% are singletons. The material was CD4+ or CD8+ T cells sorted from blood, obtained in a trial of the OX40 agonist ivuxolimab. These receptor sequences come from an adult with an advanced solid tumor such as melanoma, head and neck, liver or kidney cancer. The CDR3 runs from the conserved cysteine through the conserved F or W. The D gene is left open where the match is weak. The size field is filled for only some rows; it gives once, few, many or a size class.

TRBV18	.	TRBJ2-3	TRBD2	CASSRDYLSTDTQYF	TGTGCCAGCTCACGGGACTACCTTAGCACAGATACGCAGTATTTT
TRBV10-3	.	TRBJ2-3	.	CAISPVRDVSDTQYF	TGTGCCATCAGCCCCGTGCGGGACGTTTCAGATACGCAGTATTTT
TRBV7-3	.	TRBJ2-3	.	CASSVEGDTQYF	TGTGCCAGCAGCGTCGAGGGGGATACGCAGTATTTT
TRBV5-6	.	TRBJ2-5	.	CASSFQGETQYF	TGTGCCAGCAGCTTCCAGGGAGAGACCCAGTACTTC
TRBV5-1	.	TRBJ2-3	.	CASSLEGGELALTQYF	TGCGCCAGCAGCTTGGAGGGGGGAGAGCTCGCTCTTACGCAGTATTTT
TRBV19	.	TRBJ2-3	.	CASSIGDATKDTQYF	TGTGCCAGTAGTATAGGGGATGCCACAAAGGATACGCAGTATTTT
TRBV18	.	TRBJ1-1	.	CASSPTDGTEAFF	TGTGCCAGCTCACCGACCGATGGGACTGAAGCTTTCTTT
TRBV19	.	TRBJ1-1	.	CASRDVGTEAFF	TGTGCCAGTAGGGATGTTGGCACTGAAGCTTTCTTT
TRBV18	.	TRBJ1-3	.	CASSPRPGGENTIYF	TGTGCCAGCTCACCGCGGCCAGGAGGGGAAAACACCATATATTTT
TRBV2	few	TRBJ2-4	TRBD1	CASSAGTGNIQYF	TGTGCCAGCAGCGCCGGGACAGGGAACATTCAGTACTTC
TRBV5-6	.	TRBJ1-2	TRBD1	CASSGRTGGDYGYTF	TGTGCCAGCAGCGGAAGGACAGGGGGCGACTATGGCTACACCTTC
TRBV5-4	.	TRBJ2-1	.	CASKQISQPYNEQFF	TGTGCCAGCAAGCAAATCTCGCAGCCCTACAATGAGCAGTTCTTC
TRBV7-6	.	TRBJ1-4	.	CASSLSGQIVATNEKLFF	TGTGCCAGCAGCTTATCCGGACAAATCGTTGCAACTAATGAAAAACTGTTTTTT
TRBV25-1	once	TRBJ2-7	.	CASSEPGAAVYEQYF	TGTGCCAGCAGTGAGCCGGGAGCGGCGGTCTACGAGCAGTACTTC
TRBV18	.	TRBJ2-7	TRBD1	CASSHRGSSYEQYF	TGTGCCAGCTCCCACAGGGGAAGCTCCTACGAGCAGTACTTC
TRBV7-9	.	TRBJ2-3	.	CASSLPGTASTDTQYF	TGTGCCAGCAGTCTTCCCGGGACGGCGAGCACAGATACGCAGTATTTT
TRBV28	few	TRBJ1-2	.	CASSLRHRDLYTF	TGTGCCAGCAGTTTAAGACATAGGGACCTCTACACCTTC
TRBV10-2	once	TRBJ1-3	TRBD1	CASLDRVSGNTIYF	TGCGCCAGTCTGGACAGGGTCTCTGGAAACACCATATATTTT
TRBV7-2	.	TRBJ1-3	.	CASSLDRASAGNTIYF	TGTGCCAGCAGCTTAGATCGAGCGAGCGCAGGAAACACCATATATTTT
TRBV2	.	TRBJ2-7	.	CASSPDTARDYEQYF	TGTGCCAGCAGCCCCGACACAGCCAGAGATTACGAGCAGTACTTC
TRBV6-1	.	TRBJ2-2	.	CASTLTRGSTGELFF	TGTGCCAGCACCCTGACCCGGGGTAGTACCGGGGAGCTGTTTTTT
TRBV11-1	once	TRBJ2-5	.	CASSLGRVEAETQYF	TGTGCCAGCAGCTTAGGTCGGGTGGAGGCGGAGACCCAGTACTTC
TRBV27	few	TRBJ2-3	.	CASSPSGTDTQYF	TGTGCCAGCAGCCCGTCGGGTACAGATACGCAGTATTTT
TRBV27	.	TRBJ1-1	TRBD1	CASSLTGFLNTEAFF	TGTGCCAGCAGTCTGACAGGGTTCCTGAACACTGAAGCTTTCTTT
TRBV28	.	TRBJ2-1	TRBD2	CASRIAGQTYNEQFF	TGTGCCAGCAGAATAGCGGGCCAAACCTACAATGAGCAGTTCTTC
TRBV5-4	.	TRBJ2-1	.	CASSDPDQSVYNEQFF	TGTGCCAGCAGCGACCCGGACCAATCGGTATACAATGAGCAGTTCTTC
TRBV5-4	.	TRBJ2-3	TRBD2	CASSQYSGSTDTQYF	TGTGCCAGCAGCCAATATAGCGGGAGCACAGATACGCAGTATTTT
TRBV6-1	.	TRBJ2-7	.	CASSVWGYEQYF	TGTGCCAGCAGTGTTTGGGGTTACGAGCAGTACTTC
TRBV25-1	.	TRBJ2-5	.	CASSELGTEQETQYF	TGTGCCAGCAGTGAGCTCGGGACTGAACAAGAGACCCAGTACTTC
TRBV21-1	.	TRBJ2-7	.	CASKTKNGLAGIPYEQYF	TGTGCCAGCAAAACAAAAAATGGACTAGCGGGGATTCCCTACGAGCAGTACTTC
TRBV13	.	TRBJ2-1	TRBD1	CASSTPGQGTGEQFF	TGTGCCAGCAGCACACCGGGACAGGGTACCGGAGAGCAGTTCTTC
TRBV29-1	.	TRBJ1-1	.	CSVESPVNTEAFF	TGCAGCGTTGAAAGTCCGGTAAACACTGAAGCTTTCTTT
TRBV6-6	.	TRBJ1-2	.	CASRQSTYGYTF	TGTGCCAGCAGACAGTCGACCTATGGCTACACCTTC
TRBV7-9	.	TRBJ1-5	.	CASSLEGVNQPQHF	TGTGCCAGCAGCTTAGAAGGCGTGAATCAGCCCCAGCATTTT
TRBV10-3	.	TRBJ1-1	.	CAISEPDTEAFF	TGTGCCATCAGTGAGCCTGACACTGAAGCTTTCTTT
TRBV7-9	.	TRBJ2-5	TRBD1	CASSLQGDQETQYF	TGTGCCAGCAGCCTTCAGGGGGACCAAGAGACCCAGTACTTC
TRBV6-5	.	TRBJ2-1	.	CASSSLALSNNEQFF	TGTGCCAGCAGTTCCCTAGCCCTTTCCAACAATGAGCAGTTCTTC
TRBV30	.	TRBJ1-1	.	CAWRISRNTEAFF	TGTGCCTGGAGAATCTCCAGGAACACTGAAGCTTTCTTT
TRBV2	.	TRBJ2-3	.	CASSEFTIGDTQYF	TGTGCCAGCAGTGAATTTACCATAGGAGATACGCAGTATTTT
TRBV18	.	TRBJ2-3	TRBD2	CASSFGGGTDTQYF	TGTGCCAGCTCGTTCGGGGGGGGCACAGATACGCAGTATTTT
TRBV27	.	TRBJ1-5	.	CASSRTRQGNQPQHF	TGTGCCAGCAGTCGAACTAGGCAGGGGAACCAGCCCCAGCATTTT